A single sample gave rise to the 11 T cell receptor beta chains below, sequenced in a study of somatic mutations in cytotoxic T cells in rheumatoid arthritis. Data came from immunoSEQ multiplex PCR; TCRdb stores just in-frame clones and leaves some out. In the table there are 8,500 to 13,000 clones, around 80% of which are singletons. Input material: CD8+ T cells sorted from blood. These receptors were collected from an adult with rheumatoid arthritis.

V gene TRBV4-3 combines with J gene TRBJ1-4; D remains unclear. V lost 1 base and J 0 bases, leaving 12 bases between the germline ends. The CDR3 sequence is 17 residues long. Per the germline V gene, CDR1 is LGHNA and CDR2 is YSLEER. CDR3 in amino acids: CASSQVGREATNEKLFF. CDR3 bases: TGCGCCAGCAGCCAAGTTGGGAGGGAGGCAACTAATGAAAAACTGTTTTTT.

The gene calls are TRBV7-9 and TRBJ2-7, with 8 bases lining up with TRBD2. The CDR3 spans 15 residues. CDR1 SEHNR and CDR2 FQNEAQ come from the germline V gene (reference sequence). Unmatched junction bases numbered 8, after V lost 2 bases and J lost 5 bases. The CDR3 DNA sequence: TGTGCCAGCAGCTTACCCCGGGAGGGGTTCCACGAGCAGTACTTC. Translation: CASSLPREGFHEQYF.

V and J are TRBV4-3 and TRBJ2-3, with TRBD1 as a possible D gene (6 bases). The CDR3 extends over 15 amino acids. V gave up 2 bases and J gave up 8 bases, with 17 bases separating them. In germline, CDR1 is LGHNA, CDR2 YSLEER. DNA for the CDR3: TGCGCCAGCAGCCAAACGACCACTCCAGGGGCTACGCAGTATTTT. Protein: CASSQTTTPGATQYF.

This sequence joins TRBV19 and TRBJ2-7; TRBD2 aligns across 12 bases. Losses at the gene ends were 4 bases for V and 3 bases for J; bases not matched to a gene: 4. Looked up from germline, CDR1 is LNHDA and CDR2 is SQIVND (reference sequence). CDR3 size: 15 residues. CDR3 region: CASSTRTSGNYEQYF. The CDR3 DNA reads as TGTGCCAGTAGTACCCGGACTAGCGGGAACTACGAGCAGTACTTC.

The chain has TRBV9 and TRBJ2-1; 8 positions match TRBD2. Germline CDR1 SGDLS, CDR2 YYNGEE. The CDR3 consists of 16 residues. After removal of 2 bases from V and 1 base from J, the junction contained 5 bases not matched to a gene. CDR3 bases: TGTGCCAGCAGCGTTTCTAGCGGGCAGTCCTACAATGAGCAGTTCTTC. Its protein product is CASSVSSGQSYNEQFF.

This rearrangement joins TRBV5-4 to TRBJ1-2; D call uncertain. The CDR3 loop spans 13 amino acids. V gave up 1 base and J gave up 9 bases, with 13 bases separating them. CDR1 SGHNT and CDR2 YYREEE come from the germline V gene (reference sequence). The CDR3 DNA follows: TGTGCCAGCAGCTTGATGAAGGGTGGAAGCTACACCTTC. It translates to CASSLMKGGSYTF.

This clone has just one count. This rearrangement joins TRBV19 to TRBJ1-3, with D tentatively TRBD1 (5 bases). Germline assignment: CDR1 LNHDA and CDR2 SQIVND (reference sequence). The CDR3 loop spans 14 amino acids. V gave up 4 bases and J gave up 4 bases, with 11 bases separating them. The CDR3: CASSTGTGGNTIYF. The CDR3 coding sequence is TGTGCCAGTAGTACAGGGACGGGAGGAAACACCATATATTTT.

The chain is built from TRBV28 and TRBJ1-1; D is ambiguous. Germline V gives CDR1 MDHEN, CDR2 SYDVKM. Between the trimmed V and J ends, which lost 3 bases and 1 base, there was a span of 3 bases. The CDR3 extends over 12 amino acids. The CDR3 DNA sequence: TGTGCCAGCAGTTTGTGGAACACTGAAGCTTTCTTT. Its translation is CASSLWNTEAFF.

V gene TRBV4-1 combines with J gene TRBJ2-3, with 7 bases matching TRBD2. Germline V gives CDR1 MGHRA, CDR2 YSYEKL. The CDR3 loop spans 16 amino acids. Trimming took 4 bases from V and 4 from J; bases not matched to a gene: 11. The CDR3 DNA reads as TGCGCCAGCAGCCCAAACCCGGGACTATCTCCAGATACGCAGTATTTT. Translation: CASSPNPGLSPDTQYF.

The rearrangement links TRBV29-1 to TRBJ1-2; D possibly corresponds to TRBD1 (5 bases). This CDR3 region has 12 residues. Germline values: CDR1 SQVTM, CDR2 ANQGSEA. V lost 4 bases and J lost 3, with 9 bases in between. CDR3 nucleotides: TGCAGCGTTGGTGGGGGGTACTATGGCTACACCTTC. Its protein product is CSVGGGYYGYTF.

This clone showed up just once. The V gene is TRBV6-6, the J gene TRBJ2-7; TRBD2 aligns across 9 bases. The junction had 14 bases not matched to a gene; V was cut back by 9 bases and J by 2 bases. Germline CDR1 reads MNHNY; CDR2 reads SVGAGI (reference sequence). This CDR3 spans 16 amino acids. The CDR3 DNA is TGTGCCAGTCGACTAGCGGCCCGACCGATAACCTACGAGCAGTACTTC. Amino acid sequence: CASRLAARPITYEQYF.